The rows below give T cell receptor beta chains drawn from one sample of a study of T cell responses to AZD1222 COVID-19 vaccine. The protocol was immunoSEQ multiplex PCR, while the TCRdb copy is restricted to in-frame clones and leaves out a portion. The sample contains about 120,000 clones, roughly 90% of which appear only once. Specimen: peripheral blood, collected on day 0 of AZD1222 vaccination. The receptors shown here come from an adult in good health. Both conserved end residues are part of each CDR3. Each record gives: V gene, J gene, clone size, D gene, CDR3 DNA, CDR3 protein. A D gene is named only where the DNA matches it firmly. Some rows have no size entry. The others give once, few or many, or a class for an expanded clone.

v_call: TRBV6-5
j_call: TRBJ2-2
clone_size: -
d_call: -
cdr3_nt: TGTGCCAGCAGCAGGGATCTAACGAACACCGGGGAGCTGTTTTTT
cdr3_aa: CASSRDLTNTGELFF

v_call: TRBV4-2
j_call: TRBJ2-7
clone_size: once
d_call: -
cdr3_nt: TGTGCCAGCAGCCAAGGGGTAGGAAGGAGCGAGCAGTACTTC
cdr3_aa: CASSQGVGRSEQYF

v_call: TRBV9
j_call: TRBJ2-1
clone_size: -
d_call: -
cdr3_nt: TGTGCCAGCAGCCAGGAGACGTACTACAATGAGCAGTTCTTC
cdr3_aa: CASSQETYYNEQFF

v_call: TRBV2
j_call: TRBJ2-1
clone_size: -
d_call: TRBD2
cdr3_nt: TGTGCCAGCAGCGGCCTAGCGGGAGATCACAATGAGCAGTTCTTC
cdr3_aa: CASSGLAGDHNEQFF

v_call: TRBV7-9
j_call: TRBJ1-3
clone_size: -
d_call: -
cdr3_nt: TGTGCCAGCAGCTTTAGTGCTACTGGAAACACCATATATTTT
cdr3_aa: CASSFSATGNTIYF

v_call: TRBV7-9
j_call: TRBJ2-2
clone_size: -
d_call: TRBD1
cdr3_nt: TGTGCCAGCAGCTTATATGGACAGGGGGCTTGGGGCACCGGGGAGCTGTTTTTT
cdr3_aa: CASSLYGQGAWGTGELFF

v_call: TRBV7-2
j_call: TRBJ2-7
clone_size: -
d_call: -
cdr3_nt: TGTGCCAGCAGCCCCGGAGTTACTAGGAACGAGCAGTACTTC
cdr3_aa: CASSPGVTRNEQYF

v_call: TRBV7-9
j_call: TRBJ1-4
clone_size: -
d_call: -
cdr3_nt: TGTGCCAGCAGCTTCTTGCCGGGACAAAGGGAACTGTTTTTT
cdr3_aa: CASSFLPGQRELFF

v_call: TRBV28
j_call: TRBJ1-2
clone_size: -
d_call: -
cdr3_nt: TGTGCCAGCAGTTTTTGGAGGGGCTACTATGGCTACACCTTC
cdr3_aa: CASSFWRGYYGYTF

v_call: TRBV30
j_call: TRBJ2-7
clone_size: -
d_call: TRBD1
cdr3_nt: TGTGCCTGGACTCCGGGACAGGGGGCCTACGAGCAGTACTTC
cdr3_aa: CAWTPGQGAYEQYF

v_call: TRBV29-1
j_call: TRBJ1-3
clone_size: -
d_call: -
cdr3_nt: TGCAGCGTTGTAAGTGCAAAGGGAAACACCATATATTTT
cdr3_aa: CSVVSAKGNTIYF

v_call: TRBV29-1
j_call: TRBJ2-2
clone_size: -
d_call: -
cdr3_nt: TGCAGCGCCATAAGCGGCATAAACACCGGGGAGCTGTTTTTT
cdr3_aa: CSAISGINTGELFF

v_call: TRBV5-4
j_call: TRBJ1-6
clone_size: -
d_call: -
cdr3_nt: TGTGCCAGCAGCTTGGGAACGAGCTCCTATAATTCACCCCTCCACTTT
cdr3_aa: CASSLGTSSYNSPLHF

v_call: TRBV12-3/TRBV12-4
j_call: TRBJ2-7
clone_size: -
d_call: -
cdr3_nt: TGTGCCAGCAGTTTAGGAGGAAAGGTCGAGCAGTACTTC
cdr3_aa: CASSLGGKVEQYF

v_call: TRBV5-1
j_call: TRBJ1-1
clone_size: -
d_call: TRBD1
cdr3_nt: TGCGCCAGCAGGGAAACCGGGACAGGGAAGAACACTGAAGCTTTCTTT
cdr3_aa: CASRETGTGKNTEAFF

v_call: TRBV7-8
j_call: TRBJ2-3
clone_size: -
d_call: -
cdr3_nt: TGTGCCAGCAGCTTACAGTCAGCGAGCACAGATACGCAGTATTTT
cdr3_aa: CASSLQSASTDTQYF

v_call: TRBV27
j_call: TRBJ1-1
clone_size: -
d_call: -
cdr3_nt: TGTGCCAGCAGTTTAAGGAGGGCCGCTGAAGCTTTCTTT
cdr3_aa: CASSLRRAAEAFF

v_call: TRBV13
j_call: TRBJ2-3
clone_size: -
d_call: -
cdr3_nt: TGTGCCAGCAGCTTGGCAGATACGCAGTATTTT
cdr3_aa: CASSLADTQYF

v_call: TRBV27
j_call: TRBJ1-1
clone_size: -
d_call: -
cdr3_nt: TGTGCCACCCGAGGGACTGAAGCTTTCTTT
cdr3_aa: CATRGTEAFF

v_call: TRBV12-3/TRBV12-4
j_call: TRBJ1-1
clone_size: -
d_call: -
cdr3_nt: TGTGCCAGCAGTCGAACGGAGAACACTGAAGCTTTCTTT
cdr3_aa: CASSRTENTEAFF

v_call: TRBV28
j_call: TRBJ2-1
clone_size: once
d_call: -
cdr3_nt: TGTGCCAGCAGCATAAACAGTGAGCAGTTCTTC
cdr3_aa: CASSINSEQFF

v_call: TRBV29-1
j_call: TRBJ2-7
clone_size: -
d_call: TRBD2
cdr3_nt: TGCAGCGTTACTGAGCGGGAACCCTACGAGCAGTACTTC
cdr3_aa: CSVTEREPYEQYF

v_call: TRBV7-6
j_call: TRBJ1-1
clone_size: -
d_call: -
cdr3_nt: TGTGCCAGCAGCCAGGATAACACTGAAGCTTTCTTT
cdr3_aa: CASSQDNTEAFF

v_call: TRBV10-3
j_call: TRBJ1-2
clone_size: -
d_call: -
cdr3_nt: TGTGCCATCAGTGAGACGGGGGGCGAAGTGAAAGGCTACACCTTC
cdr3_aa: CAISETGGEVKGYTF

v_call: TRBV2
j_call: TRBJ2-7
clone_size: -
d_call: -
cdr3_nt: TGTGCCAGCAGTGAAGCGACGGGTAGGGCGAACGAGCAGTACTTC
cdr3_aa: CASSEATGRANEQYF

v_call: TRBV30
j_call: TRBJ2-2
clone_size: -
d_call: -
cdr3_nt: TGTGCCTGGAGTCCACCAAACACGAACACCGGGGAGCTGTTTTTT
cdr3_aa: CAWSPPNTNTGELFF

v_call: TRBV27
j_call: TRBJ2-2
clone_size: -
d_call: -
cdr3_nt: TGTGCCAGCCATTGGTGGGGGCCCACCGGGGAGCTGTTTTTT
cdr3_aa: CASHWWGPTGELFF

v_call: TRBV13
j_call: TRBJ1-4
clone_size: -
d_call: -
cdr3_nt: TGTGCCAGCAGCTTCGCGGGGTCCAATGAAAAACTGTTTTTT
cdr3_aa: CASSFAGSNEKLFF

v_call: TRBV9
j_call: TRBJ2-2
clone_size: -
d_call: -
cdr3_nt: TGTGCCAGCAGCGGGACAGGGAGGGCCGGGGAGCTGTTTTTT
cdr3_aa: CASSGTGRAGELFF

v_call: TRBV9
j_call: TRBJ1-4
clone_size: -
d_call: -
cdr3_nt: TGTGCCAGCAGCGTAGAGCAGGCCAGCCCTGAAAAACTGTTTTTT
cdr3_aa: CASSVEQASPEKLFF

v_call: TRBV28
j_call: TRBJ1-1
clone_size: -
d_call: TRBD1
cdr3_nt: TGTGCCAGCAGTTCGGGGACAGGGGGCGCGGACACTGAAGCTTTCTTT
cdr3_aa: CASSSGTGGADTEAFF

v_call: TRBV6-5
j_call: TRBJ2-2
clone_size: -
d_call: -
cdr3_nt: TGTGCCAGCAGTCAGAGGGTTCGGAACACCGGGGAGCTGTTTTTT
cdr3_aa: CASSQRVRNTGELFF

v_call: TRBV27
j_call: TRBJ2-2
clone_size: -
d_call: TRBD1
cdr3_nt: TGTGCCAGCAGTCTCCGGGACAGGGGAACCGGGGAGCTGTTTTTT
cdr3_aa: CASSLRDRGTGELFF

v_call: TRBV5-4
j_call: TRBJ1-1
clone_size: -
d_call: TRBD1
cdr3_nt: TGTGCCAGCAGCGGAGGGACAGACACTGAAGCTTTCTTT
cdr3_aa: CASSGGTDTEAFF

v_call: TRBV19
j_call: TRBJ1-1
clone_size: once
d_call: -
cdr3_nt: TGTGCCAGTAGTAGGGGGAAATTAAACACTGAAGCTTTCTTT
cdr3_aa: CASSRGKLNTEAFF

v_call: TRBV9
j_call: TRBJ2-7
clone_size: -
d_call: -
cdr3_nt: TGTGCCAGCAGCCCTTTCTACGAGCAGTACTTC
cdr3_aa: CASSPFYEQYF

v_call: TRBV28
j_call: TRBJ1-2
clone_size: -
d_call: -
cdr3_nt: TGTGCCAGCAGCCGGGGGGGGGCCCAATATGGCTACACCTTC
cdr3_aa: CASSRGGAQYGYTF

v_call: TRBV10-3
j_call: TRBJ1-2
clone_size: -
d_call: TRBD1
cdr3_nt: TGTGCCATCAGTGAGGACAGGGGCTCGGGCTACACCTTC
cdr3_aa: CAISEDRGSGYTF

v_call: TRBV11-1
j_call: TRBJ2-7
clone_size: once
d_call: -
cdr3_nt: TGTGCCAGCAGGAGGGGGTCCAGAGTTAACTACGAGCAGTACTTC
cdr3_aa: CASRRGSRVNYEQYF

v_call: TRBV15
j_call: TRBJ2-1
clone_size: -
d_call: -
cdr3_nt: TGTGCCACCAGCAGACCAACTATGCCAGAGCAGTTCTTC
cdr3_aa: CATSRPTMPEQFF

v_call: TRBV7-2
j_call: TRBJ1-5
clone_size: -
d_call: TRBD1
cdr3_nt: TGTGCCAGCAGCGTAACTAAAGGGGGGACAGGGAATCAGCCCCAGCATTTT
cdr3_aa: CASSVTKGGTGNQPQHF

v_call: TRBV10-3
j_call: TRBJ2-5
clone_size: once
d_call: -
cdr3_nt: TGTGCCATCAGGTCCGCGGACATTTCCCAAGAGACCCAGTACTTC
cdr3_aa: CAIRSADISQETQYF

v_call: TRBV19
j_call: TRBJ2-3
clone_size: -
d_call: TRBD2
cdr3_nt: TGTGCCAGTAGTGGCGGGGGAGACTTCACAGATACGCAGTATTTT
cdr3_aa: CASSGGGDFTDTQYF

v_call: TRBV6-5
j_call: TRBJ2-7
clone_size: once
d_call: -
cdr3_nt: TGTGCCAGCAGTTACTCGGGCCACGAGCAGTACTTC
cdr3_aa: CASSYSGHEQYF

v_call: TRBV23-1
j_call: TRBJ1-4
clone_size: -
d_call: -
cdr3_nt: TGCGCCAGCAGTCGCCCACGTTACGAAAAACTGTTTTTT
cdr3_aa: CASSRPRYEKLFF

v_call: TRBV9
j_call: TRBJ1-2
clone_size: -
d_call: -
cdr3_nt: TGTGCCAGCAGCAGGCTGGGGGTCGGCTATGGCTACACCTTC
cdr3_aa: CASSRLGVGYGYTF

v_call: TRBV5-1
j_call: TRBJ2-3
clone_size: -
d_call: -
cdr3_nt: TGCGCCAGCGGCCCAAATGCTCTGGCCGATACGCAGTATTTT
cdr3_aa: CASGPNALADTQYF

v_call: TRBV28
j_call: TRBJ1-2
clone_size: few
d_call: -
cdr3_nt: TGTGCCAGCAGTTTAGGGAACTATGGCTACACCTTC
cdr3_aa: CASSLGNYGYTF

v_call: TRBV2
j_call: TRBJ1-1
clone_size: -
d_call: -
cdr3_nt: TGTGCCAGCGGGCTGACAGCGCCGGGGGGTGAAGCTTTCTTT
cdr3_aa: CASGLTAPGGEAFF

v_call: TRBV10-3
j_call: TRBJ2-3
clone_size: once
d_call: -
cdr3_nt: TGTGCCATCCGGGACATCAACACAGATACGCAGTATTTT
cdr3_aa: CAIRDINTDTQYF

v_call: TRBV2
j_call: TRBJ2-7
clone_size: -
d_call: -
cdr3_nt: TGTGCCAGCAGTGAGGTTCAGGGCCCTTCGATCGAGCAGTACTTC
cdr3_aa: CASSEVQGPSIEQYF

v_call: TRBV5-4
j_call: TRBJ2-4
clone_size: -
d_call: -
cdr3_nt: TGTGCCAGCAGCTTGTGGTCAGGAGACATTCAGTACTTC
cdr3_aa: CASSLWSGDIQYF

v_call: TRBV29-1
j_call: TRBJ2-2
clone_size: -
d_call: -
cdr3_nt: TGCAGCGTTGAAGACTCCGGGAACACCGGGGAGCTGTTTTTT
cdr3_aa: CSVEDSGNTGELFF

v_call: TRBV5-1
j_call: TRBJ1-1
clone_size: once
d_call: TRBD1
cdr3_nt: TGCGCCAGCAGCTTGGGGCAGGGGGCATATGCTGAAGCTTTCTTT
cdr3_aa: CASSLGQGAYAEAFF

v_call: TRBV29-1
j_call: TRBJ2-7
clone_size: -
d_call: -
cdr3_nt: TGCAGCGTTTTAGTCTGGGGGAGGTACGAGCAGTACTTC
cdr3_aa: CSVLVWGRYEQYF

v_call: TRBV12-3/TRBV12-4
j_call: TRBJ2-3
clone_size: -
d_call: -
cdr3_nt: TGTGCCAGCAGTAGCAGCACAGATACGCAGTATTTT
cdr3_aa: CASSSSTDTQYF

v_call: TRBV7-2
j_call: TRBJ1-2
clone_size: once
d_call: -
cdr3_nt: TGTGCCAGCAGCTTAAGGGTCGTAGCTTCCGATAACTATGGCTACACCTTC
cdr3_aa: CASSLRVVASDNYGYTF

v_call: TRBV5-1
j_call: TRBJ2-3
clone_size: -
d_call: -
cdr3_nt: TGCGCCAGCAGCTTGGCCAACGTGGGGCTCTCCCTCAGCACAGATACGCAGTATTTT
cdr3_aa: CASSLANVGLSLSTDTQYF

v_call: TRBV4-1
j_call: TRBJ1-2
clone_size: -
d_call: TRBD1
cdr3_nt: TGCGCCAGCAGCCTTCTATGGACAGGGTACTATGGCTACACCTTC
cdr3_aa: CASSLLWTGYYGYTF

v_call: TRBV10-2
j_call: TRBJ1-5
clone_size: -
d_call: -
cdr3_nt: TGCGCCAGCAGTGAGATTAGCAATCAGCCCCAGCATTTT
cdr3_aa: CASSEISNQPQHF